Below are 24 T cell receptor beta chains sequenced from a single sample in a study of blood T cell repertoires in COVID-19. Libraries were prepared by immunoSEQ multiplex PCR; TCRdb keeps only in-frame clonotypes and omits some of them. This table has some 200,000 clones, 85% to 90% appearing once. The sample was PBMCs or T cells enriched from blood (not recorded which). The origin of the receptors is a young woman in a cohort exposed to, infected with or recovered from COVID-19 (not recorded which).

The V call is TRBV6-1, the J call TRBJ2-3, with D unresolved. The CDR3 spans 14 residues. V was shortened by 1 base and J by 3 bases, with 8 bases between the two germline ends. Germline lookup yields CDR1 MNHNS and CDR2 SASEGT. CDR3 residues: CASSEGWQTDTQYF. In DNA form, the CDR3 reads TGTGCCAGCAGTGAAGGCTGGCAAACAGATACGCAGTATTTT.

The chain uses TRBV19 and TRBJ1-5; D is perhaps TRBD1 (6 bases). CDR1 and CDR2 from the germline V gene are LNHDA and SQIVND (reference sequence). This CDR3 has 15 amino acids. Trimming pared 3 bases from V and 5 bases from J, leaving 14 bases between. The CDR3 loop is CASSIQDSFDQPQHF. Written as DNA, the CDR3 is TGTGCCAGTAGTATCCAGGACAGTTTCGATCAGCCCCAGCATTTT.

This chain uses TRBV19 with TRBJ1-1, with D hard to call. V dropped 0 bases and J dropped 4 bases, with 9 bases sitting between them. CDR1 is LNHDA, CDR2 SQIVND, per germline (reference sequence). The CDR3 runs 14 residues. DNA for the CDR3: TGTGCCAGTAGTATAGAGAGGCGGGCCACTGAAGCTTTCTTT. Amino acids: CASSIERRATEAFF.

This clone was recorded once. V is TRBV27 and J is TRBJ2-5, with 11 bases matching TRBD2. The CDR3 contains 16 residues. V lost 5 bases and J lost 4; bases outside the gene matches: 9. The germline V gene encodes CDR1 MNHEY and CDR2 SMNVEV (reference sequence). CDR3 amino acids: CASSASSGGIGETQYF. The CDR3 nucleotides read TGTGCCAGCAGTGCCTCTAGCGGGGGGATCGGAGAGACCCAGTACTTC.

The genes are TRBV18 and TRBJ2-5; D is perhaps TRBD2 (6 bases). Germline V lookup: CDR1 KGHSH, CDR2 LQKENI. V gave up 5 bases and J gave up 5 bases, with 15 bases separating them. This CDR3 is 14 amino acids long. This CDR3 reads CASSSGVLGETQYF. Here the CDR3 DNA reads TGTGCCAGCTCATCGGGGGTCTTGGGGGAGACCCAGTACTTC.

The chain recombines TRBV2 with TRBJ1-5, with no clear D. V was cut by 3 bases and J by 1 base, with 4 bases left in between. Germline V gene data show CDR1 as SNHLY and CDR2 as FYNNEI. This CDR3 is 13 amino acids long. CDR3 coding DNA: TGTGCCAGCAGTGATCGGAGCAATCAGCCCCAGCATTTT. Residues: CASSDRSNQPQHF. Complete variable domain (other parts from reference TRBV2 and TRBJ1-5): EPEVTQTPSHQVTQMGQEVILRCVPISNHLYFYWYRQILGQKVEFLVSFYNNEISEKSEIFDDQFSVERPDGSNFTLKIRSTKLEDSAMYFCASSDRSNQPQHFGDGTRLSIL.

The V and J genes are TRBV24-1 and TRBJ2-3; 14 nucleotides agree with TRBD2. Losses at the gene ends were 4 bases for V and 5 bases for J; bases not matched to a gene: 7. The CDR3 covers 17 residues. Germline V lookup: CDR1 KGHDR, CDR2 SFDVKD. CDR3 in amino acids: CATSDPGLAGGGDTQYF. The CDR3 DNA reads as TGTGCCACCAGTGACCCTGGACTAGCGGGAGGTGGAGATACGCAGTATTTT.

The CDR3 DNA reads as TGTGCCAGCAGCTTCGAGCTTGGGCAGTTCTTC. It translates to CASSFELGQFF. The chain combines TRBV2 with TRBJ2-1, with D uncertain. The V gene lost 6 bases and the J gene lost 12 bases, with 12 bases spanning the gap. CDR3 length: 11 amino acids. Germline assignment: CDR1 SNHLY and CDR2 FYNNEI.

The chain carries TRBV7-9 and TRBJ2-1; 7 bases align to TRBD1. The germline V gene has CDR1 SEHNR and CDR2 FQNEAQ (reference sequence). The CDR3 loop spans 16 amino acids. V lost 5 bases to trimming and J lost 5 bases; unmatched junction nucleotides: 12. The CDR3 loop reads CASSQRTGELNNEQFF. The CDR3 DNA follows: TGTGCCAGCAGCCAAAGGACAGGCGAGCTGAACAATGAGCAGTTCTTC.

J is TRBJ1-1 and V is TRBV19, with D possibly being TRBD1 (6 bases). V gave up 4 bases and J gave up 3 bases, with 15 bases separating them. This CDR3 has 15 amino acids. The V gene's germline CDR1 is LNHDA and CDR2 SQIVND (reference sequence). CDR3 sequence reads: CASSTLGTLDTEAFF. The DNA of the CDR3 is TGTGCCAGTAGTACGCTCGGGACACTGGACACTGAAGCTTTCTTT.

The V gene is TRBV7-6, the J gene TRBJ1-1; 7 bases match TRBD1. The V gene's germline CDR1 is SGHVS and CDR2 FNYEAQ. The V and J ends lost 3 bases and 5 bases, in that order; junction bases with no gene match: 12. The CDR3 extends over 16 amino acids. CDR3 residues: CASSFETTGWETEAFF. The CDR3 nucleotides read TGTGCCAGCAGCTTCGAGACGACAGGGTGGGAGACTGAAGCTTTCTTT.

In nucleotides, the CDR3 is TGTGCCGCCAGAGGGGGCGAGACCGGGGAGCTGTTTTTT. Residues: CAARGGETGELFF. This sequence joins TRBV2 and TRBJ2-2, with TRBD1 matching 7 bases. Looked up from germline, CDR1 is SNHLY and CDR2 is FYNNEI. The V and J ends lost 11 bases and 5 bases, in that order; junction bases with no gene match: 8. CDR3 size: 13 residues.

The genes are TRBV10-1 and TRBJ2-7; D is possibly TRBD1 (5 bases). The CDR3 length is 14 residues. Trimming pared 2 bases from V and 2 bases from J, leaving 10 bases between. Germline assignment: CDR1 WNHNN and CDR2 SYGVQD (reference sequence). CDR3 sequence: CASSEGSRAYEQYF. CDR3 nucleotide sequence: TGCGCCAGCAGTGAGGGAAGCAGGGCCTACGAGCAGTACTTC.

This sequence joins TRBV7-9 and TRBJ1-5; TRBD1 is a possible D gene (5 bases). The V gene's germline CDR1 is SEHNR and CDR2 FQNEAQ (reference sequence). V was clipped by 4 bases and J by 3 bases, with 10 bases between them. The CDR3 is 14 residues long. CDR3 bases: TGTGCCAGCAGCTACGGGACTTCCAATCAGCCCCAGCATTTT. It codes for CASSYGTSNQPQHF.

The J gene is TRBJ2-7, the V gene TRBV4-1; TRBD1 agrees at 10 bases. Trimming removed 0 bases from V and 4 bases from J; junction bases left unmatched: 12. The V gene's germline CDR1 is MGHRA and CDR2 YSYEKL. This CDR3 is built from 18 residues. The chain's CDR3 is CASSQDLTSGQGNYEQYF. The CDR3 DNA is TGCGCCAGCAGCCAAGATTTAACGTCGGGACAGGGGAATTACGAGCAGTACTTC.

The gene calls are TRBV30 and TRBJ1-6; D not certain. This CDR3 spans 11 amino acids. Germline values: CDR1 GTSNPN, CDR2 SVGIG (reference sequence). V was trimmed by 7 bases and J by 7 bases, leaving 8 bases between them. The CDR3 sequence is CASSSNSPLHF. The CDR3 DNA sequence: TGTGCCTCGTCTAGCAATTCACCCCTCCACTTT.

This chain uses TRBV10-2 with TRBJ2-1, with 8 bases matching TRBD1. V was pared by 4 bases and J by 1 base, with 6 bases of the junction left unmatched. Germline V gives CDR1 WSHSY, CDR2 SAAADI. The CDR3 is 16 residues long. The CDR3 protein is CASSAPDRVSYNEQFF. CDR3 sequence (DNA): TGCGCCAGCAGTGCCCCGGACAGGGTTTCCTACAATGAGCAGTTCTTC.

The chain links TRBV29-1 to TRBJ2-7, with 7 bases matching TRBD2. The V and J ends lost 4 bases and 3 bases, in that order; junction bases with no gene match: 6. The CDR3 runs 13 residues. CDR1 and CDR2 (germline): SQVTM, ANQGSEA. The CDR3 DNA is TGCAGCGTTGGATTAGCGGGCGTCTACGAGCAGTACTTC. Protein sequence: CSVGLAGVYEQYF.

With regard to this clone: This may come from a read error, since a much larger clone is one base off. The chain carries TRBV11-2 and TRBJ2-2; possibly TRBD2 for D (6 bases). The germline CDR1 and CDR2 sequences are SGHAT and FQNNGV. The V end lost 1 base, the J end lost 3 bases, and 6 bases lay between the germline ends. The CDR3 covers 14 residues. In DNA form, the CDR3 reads TGTGCCAGCAGCTTAGCGGGGGACACCGGGGAGCTGTTTTTT. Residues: CASSLAGDTGELFF.

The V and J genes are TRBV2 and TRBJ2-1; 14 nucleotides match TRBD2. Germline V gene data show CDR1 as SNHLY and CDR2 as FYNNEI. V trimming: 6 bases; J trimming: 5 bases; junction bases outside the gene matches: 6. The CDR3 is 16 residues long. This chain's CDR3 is CASRHGTSGSNNEQFF. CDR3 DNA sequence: TGTGCCAGCAGACATGGGACTAGCGGGAGTAACAATGAGCAGTTCTTC.

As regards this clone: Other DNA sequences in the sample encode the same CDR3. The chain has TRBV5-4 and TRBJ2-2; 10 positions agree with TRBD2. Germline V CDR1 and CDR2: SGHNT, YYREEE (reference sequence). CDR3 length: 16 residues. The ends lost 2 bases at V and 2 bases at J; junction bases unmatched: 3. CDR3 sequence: CASSLGLAVNTGELFF. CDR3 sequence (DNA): TGTGCCAGCAGCTTAGGACTAGCGGTCAACACCGGGGAGCTGTTTTTT.

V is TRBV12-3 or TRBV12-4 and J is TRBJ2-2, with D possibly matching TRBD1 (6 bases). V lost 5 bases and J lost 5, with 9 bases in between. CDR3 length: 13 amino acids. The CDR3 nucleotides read TGTGCCAGCAGTCCTACAGGGACCGGGGAGCTGTTTTTT. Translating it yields CASSPTGTGELFF.

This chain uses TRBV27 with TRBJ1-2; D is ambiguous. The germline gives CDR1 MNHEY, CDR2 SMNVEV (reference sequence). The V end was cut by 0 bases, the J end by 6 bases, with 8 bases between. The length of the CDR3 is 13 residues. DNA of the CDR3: TGTGCCAGCAGTTTATCGATCCGGGATGGCTACACCTTC. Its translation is CASSLSIRDGYTF.

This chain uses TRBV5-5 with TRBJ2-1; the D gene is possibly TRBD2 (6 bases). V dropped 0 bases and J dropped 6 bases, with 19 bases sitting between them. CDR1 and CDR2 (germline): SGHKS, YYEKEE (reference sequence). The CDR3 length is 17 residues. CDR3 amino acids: CASSLGLVPYTGNEQFF. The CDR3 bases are TGTGCCAGCAGCTTGGGACTAGTACCGTACACGGGCAATGAGCAGTTCTTC.